This T cell receptor (beta chain) appears in the sequencing data of a study of shared clonotypes between healthy human individuals. The overall study: Each donor contributed plates that comprised three CD4 naive, three CD4 memory, two CD8 naive and one CD8 memory.

This clone was found a few times. The antigen is unknown. This CDR3 spans 14 amino acids. Germline values: CDR1 LNHDA, CDR2 SQIVND (reference sequence). V gave up 5 bases and J gave up 3 bases, with 11 bases separating them. Study outcomes and limitations: Genetic and exposure-history diversity was limited by the few donors.

When replicate PCRs were run on sorted subsets, they used around 200 ng DNA, tens of thousands of T cell genomes. The protocol was immunoSEQ multiplex PCR, while the TCRdb copy is restricted to in-frame clones and leaves out a portion. Of a few million clones in the sample, roughly nine tenths were seen once. The source material was naive CD4+ T cells sorted from blood. Documented subset: CD45RA+ positively selected. The rearrangement uses TRBV19 and TRBJ1-5; tentative D call: TRBD1 (5 bases). This clonotype originated in a man aged 18-30 years in good health. Written as DNA, the CDR3 is TGTGCCAGTAGTGGCCGGGGCCCCAATCAGCCCCAGCATTTT. Translating it yields CASSGRGPNQPQHF.